This TCR beta chain was sequenced during a study of CD8 T cells in Susac syndrome. RNA in amounts of roughly 0.45 to 1 ug was reverse transcribed with random hexamers. The authors amplified TCR beta CDR3 across 54 Vbeta and 13 Jbeta using immunoSEQ multiplex PCR. TCRdb re-derived calls from the immunoSEQ multiplex PCR reads in MiXCR, one entry per CDR3 protein. The sample holds about 210,000 distinct CDR3 sequences, approximately 93% seen once. Controls were drawn from healthy donors and were matched for age and sex. J gave up 5 bases and V 8 bases, and 17 bases lay outside the gene matches. The germline V gene encodes CDR1 DFQATT and CDR2 SNEGSKA (reference sequence). The CDR3 spans 16 residues.

This sequence originates from a human donor in good health. Sequencing was carried out using CD4+ T cells from PBMCs. The chain couples TRBV20-1 to TRBJ2-5; 10 bases fit TRBD1. The CDR3 spells CSRSPLRQGARETQYF. In DNA form, the CDR3 reads TGCAGTCGCTCACCCCTGCGACAGGGGGCTCGGGAGACCCAGTACTTC.